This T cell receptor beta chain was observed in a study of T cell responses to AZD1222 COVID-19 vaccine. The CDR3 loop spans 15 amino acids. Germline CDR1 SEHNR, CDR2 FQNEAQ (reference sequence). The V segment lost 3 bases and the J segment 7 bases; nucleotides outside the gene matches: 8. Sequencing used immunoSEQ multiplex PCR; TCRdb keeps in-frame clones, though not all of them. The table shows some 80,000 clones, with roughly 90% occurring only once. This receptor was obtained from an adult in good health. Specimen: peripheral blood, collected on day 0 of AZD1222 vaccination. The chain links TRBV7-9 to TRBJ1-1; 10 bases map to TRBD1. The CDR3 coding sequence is TGTGCCAGCAGCTTGACCGGGACAGGGGCGGGTGAAGCTTTCTTT. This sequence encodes CASSLTGTGAGEAFF.